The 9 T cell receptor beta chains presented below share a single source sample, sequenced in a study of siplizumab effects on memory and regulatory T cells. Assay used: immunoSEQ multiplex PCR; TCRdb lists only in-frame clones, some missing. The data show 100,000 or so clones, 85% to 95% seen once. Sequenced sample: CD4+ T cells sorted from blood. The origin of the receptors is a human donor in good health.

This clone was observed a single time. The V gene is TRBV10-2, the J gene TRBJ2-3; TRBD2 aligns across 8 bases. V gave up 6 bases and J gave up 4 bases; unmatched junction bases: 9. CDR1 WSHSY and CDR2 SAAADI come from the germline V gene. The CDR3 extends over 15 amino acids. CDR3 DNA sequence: TGCGCCAGCAGGGGAAGCGGGAGTTTCTCAGATACGCAGTATTTT. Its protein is CASRGSGSFSDTQYF.

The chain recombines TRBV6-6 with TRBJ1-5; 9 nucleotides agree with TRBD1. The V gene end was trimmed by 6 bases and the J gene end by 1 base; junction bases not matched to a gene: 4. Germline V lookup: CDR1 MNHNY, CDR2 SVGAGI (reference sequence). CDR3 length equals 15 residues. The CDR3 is CASRRGQGSNQPQHF. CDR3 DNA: TGTGCCAGCAGACGCGGACAGGGGAGCAATCAGCCCCAGCATTTT.

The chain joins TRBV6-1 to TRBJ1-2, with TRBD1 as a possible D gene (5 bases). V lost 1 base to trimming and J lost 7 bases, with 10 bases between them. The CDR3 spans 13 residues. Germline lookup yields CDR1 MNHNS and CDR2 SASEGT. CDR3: CASSEGGAVGYTF. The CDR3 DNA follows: TGTGCCAGCAGTGAAGGCGGGGCGGTTGGCTACACCTTC.

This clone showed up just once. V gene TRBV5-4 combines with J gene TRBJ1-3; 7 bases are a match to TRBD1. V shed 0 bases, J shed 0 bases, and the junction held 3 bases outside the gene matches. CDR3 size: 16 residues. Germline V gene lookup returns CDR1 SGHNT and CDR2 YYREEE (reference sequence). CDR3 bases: TGTGCCAGCAGCTTGGACAGGGGAAGCTCTGGAAACACCATATATTTT. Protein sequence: CASSLDRGSSGNTIYF.

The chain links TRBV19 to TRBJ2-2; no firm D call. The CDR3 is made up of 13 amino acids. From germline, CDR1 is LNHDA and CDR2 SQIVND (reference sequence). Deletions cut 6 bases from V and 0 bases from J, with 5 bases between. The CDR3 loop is CASRLTNTGELFF. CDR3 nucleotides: TGTGCCAGTAGGCTAACGAACACCGGGGAGCTGTTTTTT.

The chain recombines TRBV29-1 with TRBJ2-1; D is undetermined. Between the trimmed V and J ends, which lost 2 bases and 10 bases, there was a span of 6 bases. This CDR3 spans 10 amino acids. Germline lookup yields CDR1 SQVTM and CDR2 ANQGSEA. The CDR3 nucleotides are TGCAGCGTTGAAAACGTCGAGCAGTTCTTC. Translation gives CSVENVEQFF.

The DNA of the CDR3 is TGTGCCAGTAGTAAGGGGGCCGGTAACACCGGGGAGCTGTTTTTT. Translated, it gives CASSKGAGNTGELFF. The genes are TRBV19 and TRBJ2-2; 7 bases match TRBD1. Trimming at V came to 4 bases and at J to 2 bases, leaving 4 bases not matched to a gene. CDR1 and CDR2 (germline): LNHDA, SQIVND (reference sequence). This CDR3 is built from 15 residues.

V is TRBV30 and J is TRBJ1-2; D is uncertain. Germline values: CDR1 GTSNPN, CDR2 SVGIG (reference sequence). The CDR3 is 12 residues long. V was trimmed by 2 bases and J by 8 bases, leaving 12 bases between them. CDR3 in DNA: TGTGCCTGGAGTCCTTCGAACGGAGGCTACACCTTC. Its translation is CAWSPSNGGYTF.

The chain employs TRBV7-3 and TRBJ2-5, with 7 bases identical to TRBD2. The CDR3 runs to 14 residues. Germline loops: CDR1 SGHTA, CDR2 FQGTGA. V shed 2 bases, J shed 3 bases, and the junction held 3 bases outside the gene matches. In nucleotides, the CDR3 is TGTGCCAGCAGCTTAGGGCGGGGGAAAGAGACCCAGTACTTC. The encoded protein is CASSLGRGKETQYF.